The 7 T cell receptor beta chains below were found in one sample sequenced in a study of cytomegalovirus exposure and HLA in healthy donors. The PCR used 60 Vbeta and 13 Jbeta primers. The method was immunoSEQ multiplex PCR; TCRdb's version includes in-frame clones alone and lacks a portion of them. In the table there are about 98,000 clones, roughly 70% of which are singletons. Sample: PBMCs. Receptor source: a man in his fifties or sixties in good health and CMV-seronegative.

The CDR3 bases are TGTGCCAGCAGCTTAACAGGGGTTGGGTATGGCTACACCTTC. This encodes CASSLTGVGYGYTF. The V gene is TRBV7-8, the J gene TRBJ1-2, with TRBD1 matching over 7 bases. The germline V gene encodes CDR1 SGHVS and CDR2 FQNEAQ. V trimming: 2 bases; J trimming: 5 bases; junction bases outside the gene matches: 5. This CDR3 has 14 amino acids.

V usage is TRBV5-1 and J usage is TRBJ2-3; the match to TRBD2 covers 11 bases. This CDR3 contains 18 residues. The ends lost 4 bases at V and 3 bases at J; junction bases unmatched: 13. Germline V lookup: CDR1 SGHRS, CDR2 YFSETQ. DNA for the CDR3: TGCGCCAGCAGCGTGGAACCGGGACTAGCGGCCACGACAGATACGCAGTATTTT. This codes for CASSVEPGLAATTDTQYF.

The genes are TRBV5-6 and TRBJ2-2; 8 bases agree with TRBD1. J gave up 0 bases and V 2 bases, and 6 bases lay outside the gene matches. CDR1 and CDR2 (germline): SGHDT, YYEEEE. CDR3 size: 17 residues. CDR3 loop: CASSFSGQVTNTGELFF. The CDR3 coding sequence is TGTGCCAGCAGCTTTTCGGGACAGGTAACGAACACCGGGGAGCTGTTTTTT.

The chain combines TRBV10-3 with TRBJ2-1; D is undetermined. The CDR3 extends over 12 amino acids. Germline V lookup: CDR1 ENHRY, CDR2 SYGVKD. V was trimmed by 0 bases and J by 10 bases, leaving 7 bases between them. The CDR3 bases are TGTGCCATCAGTGAGTCGACTCGGGAGCAGTTCTTC. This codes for CAISESTREQFF.

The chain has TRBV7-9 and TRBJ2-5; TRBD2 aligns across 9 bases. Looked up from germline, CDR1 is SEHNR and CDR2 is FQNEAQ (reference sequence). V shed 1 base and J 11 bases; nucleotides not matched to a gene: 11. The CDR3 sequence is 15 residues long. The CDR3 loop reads CASSLGLAGIGEQYF. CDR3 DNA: TGTGCCAGCAGCTTAGGGCTAGCGGGAATAGGAGAGCAGTACTTC.

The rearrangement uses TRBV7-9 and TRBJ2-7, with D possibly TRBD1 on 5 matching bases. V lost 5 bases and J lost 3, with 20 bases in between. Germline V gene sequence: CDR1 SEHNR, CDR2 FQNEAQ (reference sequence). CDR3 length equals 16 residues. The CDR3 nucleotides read TGTGCCAGCAGCCTGTCAGGGATCGCGGCTGTCTACGAGCAGTACTTC. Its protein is CASSLSGIAAVYEQYF.

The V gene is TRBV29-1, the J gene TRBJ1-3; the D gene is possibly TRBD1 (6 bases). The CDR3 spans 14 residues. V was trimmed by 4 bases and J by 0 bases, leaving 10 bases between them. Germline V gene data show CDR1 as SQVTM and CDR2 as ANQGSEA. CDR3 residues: CSVGQGSSGNTIYF. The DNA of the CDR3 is TGCAGCGTTGGCCAGGGGTCCTCTGGAAACACCATATATTTT.